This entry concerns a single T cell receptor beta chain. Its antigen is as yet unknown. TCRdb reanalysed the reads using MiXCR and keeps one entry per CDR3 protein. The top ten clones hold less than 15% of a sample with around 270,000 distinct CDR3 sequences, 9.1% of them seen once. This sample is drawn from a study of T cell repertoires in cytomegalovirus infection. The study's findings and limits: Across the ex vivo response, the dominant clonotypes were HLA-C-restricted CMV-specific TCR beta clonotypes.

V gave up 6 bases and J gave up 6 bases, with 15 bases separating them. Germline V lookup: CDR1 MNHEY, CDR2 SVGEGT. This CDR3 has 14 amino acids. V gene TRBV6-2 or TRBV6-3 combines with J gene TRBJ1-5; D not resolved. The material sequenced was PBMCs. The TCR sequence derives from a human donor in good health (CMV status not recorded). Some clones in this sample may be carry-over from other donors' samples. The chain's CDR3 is CASRIHREGQPQHF. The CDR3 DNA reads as TGTGCCAGCAGGATACACAGAGAGGGTCAGCCCCAGCATTTT.